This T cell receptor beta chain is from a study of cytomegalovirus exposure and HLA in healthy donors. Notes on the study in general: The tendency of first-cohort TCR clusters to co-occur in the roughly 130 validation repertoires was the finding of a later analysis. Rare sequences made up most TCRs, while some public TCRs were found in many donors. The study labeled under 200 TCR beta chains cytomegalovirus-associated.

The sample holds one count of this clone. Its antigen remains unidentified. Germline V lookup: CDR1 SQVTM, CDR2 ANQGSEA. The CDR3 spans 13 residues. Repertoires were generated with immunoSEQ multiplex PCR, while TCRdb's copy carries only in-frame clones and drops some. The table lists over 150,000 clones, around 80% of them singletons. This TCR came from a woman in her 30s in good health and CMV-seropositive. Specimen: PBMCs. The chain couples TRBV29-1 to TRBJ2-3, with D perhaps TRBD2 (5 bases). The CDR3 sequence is CTTQGRDTDTQYF. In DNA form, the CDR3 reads TGCACCACCCAAGGCCGGGACACAGATACGCAGTATTTT.